Sequencing of this TCR beta chain was carried out in a study of early T cells in non-severe SARS-CoV-2 infection. Study-wide context: From unsorted whole blood, bulk RNA was sequenced, and the chains remained unpaired.

Whole-study results and caveats: VDJdb matching, biased toward anti-spike CD8 responses, missed private and CD4 specificities.

This clonotype was counted at least ten times. Its antigen is as yet unknown. The protocol attached unique molecular identifiers to individual cDNA molecules. TCRdb itself ran the 5' RACE reads through MiXCR, one entry per CDR3 protein. The sample contains tens of thousands of distinct CDR3 sequences, roughly 5% of which appear only once. CDR1 and CDR2 (germline): MNHNS, SASEGT. V dropped 4 bases and J dropped 3; count of bases not matched to a gene: 12. This CDR3 spans 18 amino acids. Specimen: whole blood. The chain joins TRBV6-1 to TRBJ2-3; TRBD2 agrees at 11 bases. The receptor was derived from an adult who was a healthcare worker with PCR-confirmed SARS-CoV-2 infection or an uninfected control (not recorded which). The CDR3 here is CASSARRAIAGGTDTQYF. CDR3 sequence (DNA): TGTGCCAGCAGTGCCCGACGGGCTATAGCGGGGGGGACAGATACGCAGTATTTT.